A single sample gave rise to the 20 T cell receptor beta chains below, sequenced in a study of identifying expanded T cells in peripheral blood. This table comes from immunoSEQ multiplex PCR, and its TCRdb copy is limited to in-frame clones, with some not included. The sample includes around 68,000 clones, approximately 87% seen only once; the top ten take around 4.7%. The sample consisted of blood. All receptors come from a person aged 18 to 75 in good health.

This chain uses TRBV5-1 with TRBJ2-7; possible D gene TRBD1, 8 bases. Trimming removed 5 bases at V and 5 bases at J, with 20 bases between. The CDR3 spans 15 residues. CDR1 and CDR2 from the germline V gene are SGHRS and YFSETQ. This chain's CDR3 is CASSDGQGLPHEQYF. CDR3 coding DNA: TGCGCCAGCAGTGATGGACAGGGACTACCCCACGAGCAGTACTTC.

The CDR3 DNA reads TGTGCCAGCAGTTCCCCCGGGGAGACAGGGGTGAAAGATACGCAGTATTTT. Amino acids: CASSSPGETGVKDTQYF. The chain couples TRBV27 to TRBJ2-3, with 8 nucleotides matching TRBD1. J gave up 5 bases and V 4 bases, and 14 bases lay outside the gene matches. In germline, CDR1 is MNHEY, CDR2 SMNVEV (reference sequence). CDR3 length: 17 residues.

The chain has TRBV18 and TRBJ1-4; weak D call: TRBD1 (6 bases). Germline lookup yields CDR1 KGHSH and CDR2 LQKENI. CDR3 length: 16 amino acids. Trimming shortened V by 6 bases and J by 5 bases, and 19 bases separated the two germline ends. CDR3 sequence reads: CASSLHPGQENEKLFF. The CDR3 bases are TGTGCCAGCTCGCTCCACCCGGGACAAGAGAATGAAAAACTGTTTTTT.

J is TRBJ2-1 and V is TRBV7-9; TRBD2 matches at 13 bases. The CDR3 sequence is 19 residues long. Unmatched junction bases numbered 11, after V lost 6 bases and J lost 0 bases. The V gene's germline CDR1 is SEHNR and CDR2 FQNEAQ (reference sequence). The DNA of the CDR3 is TGTGCCAGCAGAAGGGGACTAGCGGGATGGGTTAGCTCCTACAATGAGCAGTTCTTC. It translates to CASRRGLAGWVSSYNEQFF.

The chain is built from TRBV7-3 and TRBJ2-3, with a weak D call TRBD2 (5 bases). The V end lost 2 bases, the J end lost 0 bases, and 12 bases lay between the germline ends. Germline CDR1 reads SGHTA; CDR2 reads FQGTGA. CDR3 size: 16 residues. The CDR3: CASSLAAALSTDTQYF. CDR3 coding DNA: TGTGCCAGCAGCTTAGCAGCGGCGCTAAGCACAGATACGCAGTATTTT. The variable domain in full, with the rest retrieved from reference TRBV7-3 and TRBJ2-3, is GAGVSQTPSNKVTEKGKYVELRCDPISGHTALYWYRQSLGQGPEFLIYFQGTGAADDSGLPNDRFFAVRPEGSVSTLKIQRTERGDSAVYLCASSLAAALSTDTQYFGPGTRLTVL.

This rearrangement joins TRBV2 to TRBJ1-6; D is possibly TRBD1 (6 bases). The CDR3 consists of 13 residues. Per germline, CDR1 SNHLY and CDR2 FYNNEI. Trimming cost V 7 bases and J 10 bases, with 14 bases left between them. This chain's CDR3 is CASNAQGYSPLHF. CDR3 coding DNA: TGTGCCAGCAATGCACAGGGATACTCACCCCTCCACTTT.

This clone was detected once. V gene TRBV5-6 combines with J gene TRBJ2-7, with D maybe TRBD1 (6 bases). V gave up 2 bases and J gave up 1 base, with 13 bases separating them. The CDR3 is 15 residues long. From germline, CDR1 is SGHDT and CDR2 YYEEEE. CDR3 nucleotides: TGTGCCAGCAGCTTTAGGGGGATAGGGTCCTACGAGCAGTACTTC. Residues: CASSFRGIGSYEQYF.

The chain recombines TRBV7-6 with TRBJ2-7; 11 bases map to TRBD2. Germline lookup yields CDR1 SGHVS and CDR2 FNYEAQ. V gave up 8 bases and J gave up 11 bases; unmatched junction bases: 14. The CDR3 is made up of 14 amino acids. Here the CDR3 DNA reads TGTGCCAGCCTATTGACTAGCGGGGCTCCAGAGGAGTACTTC. Its protein product is CASLLTSGAPEEYF.

The chain has TRBV13 and TRBJ2-7; 7 positions agree with TRBD1. V shed 4 bases, J shed 9 bases, and the junction held 12 bases outside the gene matches. This CDR3 has 14 amino acids. Germline CDR1 reads PRHDT; CDR2 reads FYEKMQ (reference sequence). CDR3 coding DNA: TGTGCCAGCAGCTCCCCGGTTAAGGGGGCGATGCAGTACTTC. This gives the protein CASSSPVKGAMQYF.

This clone appeared a single time. This chain links TRBV4-1 with TRBJ2-2; D not certain. The ends were cut back, 2 bases at V and 6 bases at J, with 7 bases in the middle. The germline gives CDR1 MGHRA, CDR2 YSYEKL. The CDR3 covers 13 residues. This CDR3 is CASSQFSSGELFF. The DNA for the CDR3 is TGCGCCAGCAGCCAATTCTCGTCCGGGGAGCTGTTTTTT.

This sequence joins TRBV11-3 and TRBJ2-1; maybe TRBD2 (5 bases). With 5 bases removed from V and 3 bases from J, the gap between germline ends came to 8 bases. Looked up from germline, CDR1 is SGHNT and CDR2 is YENEEA. CDR3 length: 13 residues. CDR3: CASSMRDYNEQFF. As DNA, the CDR3 is TGTGCCAGCAGCATGAGGGACTACAATGAGCAGTTCTTC.

This CDR3 is CASSQDGGGDTQYF. CDR3 bases: TGTGCCAGCAGCCAGGACGGGGGAGGAGATACGCAGTATTTT. The rearrangement uses TRBV7-3 and TRBJ2-3; D may be TRBD2 (6 bases). The CDR3 extends over 14 amino acids. The V gene lost 5 bases and the J gene lost 5 bases, with 14 bases spanning the gap. Germline CDR1 is SGHTA and CDR2 is FQGTGA.

The gene calls are TRBV2 and TRBJ2-7; possibly TRBD1 or TRBD2 for D (6 bases each). The CDR3 length is 14 residues. V gave up 2 bases and J gave up 7 bases, with 15 bases separating them. The germline CDR1 and CDR2 sequences are SNHLY and FYNNEI. The CDR3 sequence: CASSENSGAGEQYF. For the CDR3, the DNA is TGTGCCAGCAGTGAAAATTCGGGGGCGGGAGAGCAGTACTTC.

This clone was found a few times. V is TRBV15 and J is TRBJ1-2; the D gene is possibly TRBD1 (5 bases). This CDR3 spans 13 amino acids. V gave up 3 bases and J gave up 7 bases, with 12 bases separating them. Germline values: CDR1 LNHNV, CDR2 YYDKDF (reference sequence). CDR3 sequence reads: CATSSRGLGGYTF. The DNA for the CDR3 is TGTGCCACCAGCAGCCGGGGGTTGGGTGGCTACACCTTC.

This rearrangement joins TRBV7-3 to TRBJ2-5; 14 positions agree with TRBD2. Germline lookup yields CDR1 SGHTA and CDR2 FQGTGA. Trimming removed 5 bases from V and 7 bases from J; junction bases left unmatched: 9. The CDR3 consists of 16 residues. CDR3: CASSLMGLAGAGTQYF. DNA of the CDR3: TGTGCCAGCAGCCTCATGGGACTAGCGGGGGCCGGGACCCAGTACTTC.

This clone appeared once. V is TRBV19 and J is TRBJ1-2; D perhaps matches TRBD1 (5 bases). The germline gives CDR1 LNHDA, CDR2 SQIVND (reference sequence). V was shortened by 3 bases and J by 3 bases, with 11 bases between the two germline ends. The CDR3 runs 14 residues. In nucleotides, the CDR3 is TGTGCCAGTAGTATCTGGGACTCCTACTATGGCTACACCTTC. It translates to CASSIWDSYYGYTF.

The V call is TRBV7-7, the J call TRBJ2-2; the D is unclear. The CDR3 is made up of 13 amino acids. CDR1 SSHAT and CDR2 FNYEAQ come from the germline V gene (reference sequence). Trimming cost V 5 bases and J 6 bases, with 10 bases left between them. The CDR3 here is CASSAHKAGELFF. The CDR3 nucleotides are TGTGCCAGCAGCGCCCACAAGGCCGGGGAGCTGTTTTTT.

The chain combines TRBV7-6 with TRBJ2-1; 9 nucleotides line up with TRBD2. This CDR3 has 16 residues. V was pared by 5 bases and J by 4 bases, with 9 bases of the junction left unmatched. The germline CDR1 and CDR2 sequences are SGHVS and FNYEAQ. The CDR3 DNA follows: TGTGCCAGCAGCCCCTGGCGGGGGGGATGGTACAATGAGCAGTTCTTC. Its translation is CASSPWRGGWYNEQFF.

The chain employs TRBV28 and TRBJ2-1; D remains unclear. The V gene's germline CDR1 is MDHEN and CDR2 SYDVKM. There are 12 residues in the CDR3. Trimming removed 4 bases at V and 7 bases at J, with 8 bases between. As DNA, the CDR3 is TGTGCCAGCAGTTCCGAATTAAATGAGCAGTTCTTC. Translated: CASSSELNEQFF. The whole variable domain, filled in from reference TRBV28 and TRBJ2-1, reads DVKVTQSSRYLVKRTGEKVFLECVQDMDHENMFWYRQDPGLGLRLIYFSYDVKMKEKGDIPEGYSVSREKKERFSLILESASTNQTSMYLCASSSELNEQFFGPGTRLTVL.

V and J are TRBV28 and TRBJ1-2; D is possibly TRBD1 (5 bases). Trimming removed 7 bases at V and 6 bases at J, with 12 bases between. This CDR3 has 12 residues. Germline V gene sequence: CDR1 MDHEN, CDR2 SYDVKM. CDR3 in amino acids: CASTGGDHGYTF. The CDR3 bases are TGTGCCAGCACGGGTGGGGACCATGGCTACACCTTC.